One sample yielded the 14 T cell receptor beta chains listed below, sequenced in a study of human T cells and chemical hapten exposure. TCRdb redid the calling of the RACE reads with MiXCR, one entry per CDR3 protein. Seen here are approximately 90,000 distinct CDR3 sequences, about 9% observed once, and the top ten hold 2.6%. Time point given: pre-sensitization, week 0. As to treatment: therapeutic diphenylcyclopropenone sensitization with weekly scalp DPC. Here the sequenced sample was whole blood, taken in connection with sensitization to the hapten diphenylcyclopropenone (DPC). The receptor set was obtained from a middle-aged man with alopecia areata. Some clones in this sample may be carry-over from other donors' samples.

In its sample, this clonotype was seen a few times. The chain has TRBV28 and TRBJ1-5; 7 bases agree with TRBD1. Per germline, CDR1 MDHEN and CDR2 SYDVKM. This CDR3 has 12 amino acids. V dropped 8 bases and J dropped 8; count of bases not matched to a gene: 6. CDR3: CASRQGMEPQHF. CDR3 DNA sequence: TGTGCCAGCCGACAGGGAATGGAGCCCCAGCATTTT.

This clonotype was seen a handful of times. The chain has TRBV6-5 and TRBJ2-2; D possibly matches TRBD1 or TRBD2 (5 bases each). The V and J ends lost 2 bases and 4 bases respectively, with 11 bases between them. Germline V lookup: CDR1 MNHEY, CDR2 SVGAGI. This CDR3 is built from 15 residues. The CDR3 nucleotides read TGTGCCAGCAGTTACGGGGCTAGCAGCACCGGGGAGCTGTTTTTT. It translates to CASSYGASSTGELFF.

This clonotype showed up just a few times. The chain uses TRBV27 and TRBJ1-6; TRBD1 aligns across 7 bases. Germline loops: CDR1 MNHEY, CDR2 SMNVEV (reference sequence). The CDR3 runs to 15 residues. J was trimmed by 10 bases and V by 2 bases; bases with no gene match: 8. CDR3 DNA sequence: TGTGCCAGCAGTTTACGTGACAGGGAAGAATCACCCCTCCACTTT. Residues: CASSLRDREESPLHF.

This clonotype was recorded many times. This chain joins TRBV14 and TRBJ1-1, with no clear D. This CDR3 contains 14 residues. Germline loops: CDR1 SGHDN, CDR2 FVKESK. Trimming cost V 1 base and J 1 base, with 7 bases left between them. CDR3 DNA sequence: TGTGCCAGCAGCCAAGTCGCAGAGAACACTGAAGCTTTCTTT. Protein product: CASSQVAENTEAFF. Based on the CDR3 plus reference TRBV14 and TRBJ1-1, the full variable domain is EAGVTQFPSHSVIEKGQTVTLRCDPISGHDNLYWYRRVMGKEIKFLLHFVKESKQDESGMPNNRFLAERTGGTYSTLKVQPAELEDSGVYFCASSQVAENTEAFFGQGTRLTVV.

The chain carries TRBV11-3 and TRBJ2-5; 7 bases map to TRBD2. From germline, CDR1 is SGHNT and CDR2 YENEEA. CDR3 size: 16 residues. The V and J ends lost 1 base and 5 bases, in that order; junction bases with no gene match: 10. The CDR3 loop reads CASSLVPGGSGETQYF. In DNA, the CDR3 is TGTGCCAGCAGCTTAGTGCCTGGCGGGAGCGGCGAGACCCAGTACTTC.

This clonotype was observed many times. V usage is TRBV11-1 and J usage is TRBJ1-1; 7 bases align to TRBD1. Germline loops: CDR1 SGHAT, CDR2 FQDESV (reference sequence). The CDR3 loop spans 14 amino acids. The V and J ends lost 1 base and 4 bases, in that order; junction bases with no gene match: 3. The CDR3 sequence is CASSLVSGGTEAFF. CDR3 coding DNA: TGTGCCAGCAGCTTAGTGTCAGGGGGCACTGAAGCTTTCTTT.

This clonotype has at least ten counts. The chain carries TRBV29-1 and TRBJ1-3; D not resolved. Germline V gives CDR1 SQVTM, CDR2 ANQGSEA. The V gene lost 4 bases and the J gene lost 0 bases, with 13 bases spanning the gap. CDR3 length equals 15 residues. The CDR3 loop is CSVARTPSSGNTIYF. The CDR3 bases are TGCAGCGTTGCTAGGACTCCGAGCTCTGGAAACACCATATATTTT. Complete variable domain (other parts from reference TRBV29-1 and TRBJ1-3): SAVISQKPSRDICQRGTSLTIQCQVDSQVTMMFWYRQQPGQSLTLIATANQGSEATYESGFVIDKFPISRPNLTFSTLTVSNMSPEDSSIYLCSVARTPSSGNTIYFGEGSWLTVV.

This clonotype was picked up many times. The genes are TRBV5-4 and TRBJ1-2; perhaps TRBD1 as D (5 bases). Trimming removed 0 bases from V and 7 bases from J, with 13 bases in between. The CDR3 length is 14 residues. CDR1 is SGHNT and CDR2 is YYREEE in the germline V gene (reference sequence). For the CDR3, the DNA is TGTGCCAGCAGCTTGGGGTCAGGGAAGAGTGGCTACACCTTC. It is translated as CASSLGSGKSGYTF. Variable domain in full (rest from reference TRBV5-4 and TRBJ1-2): ETGVTQSPTHLIKTRGQQVTLRCSSQSGHNTVSWYQQALGQGPQFIFQYYREEENGRGNFPPRFSGLQFPNYSSELNVNALELDDSALYLCASSLGSGKSGYTFGSGTRLTVV.

The sample holds a few counts of this clonotype. The genes are TRBV25-1 and TRBJ2-1; D ambiguous. Germline V lookup: CDR1 MGHDK, CDR2 SYGVNS. The CDR3 contains 14 residues. The V end was cut by 8 bases, the J end by 0 bases, with 11 bases between. In DNA form, the CDR3 reads TGTGCCAGCCTCTCGGGCAGCTCCTACAATGAGCAGTTCTTC. This sequence encodes CASLSGSSYNEQFF.

This clonotype was observed many times. The chain joins TRBV27 to TRBJ1-5, with 9 bases lining up with TRBD1. This CDR3 is 14 amino acids long. The germline gives CDR1 MNHEY, CDR2 SMNVEV (reference sequence). The J segment lost 2 bases and the V segment lost 6 bases, leaving 2 bases of the junction unmatched. The CDR3 sequence is CASRGQGGNQPQHF. The CDR3 DNA sequence: TGTGCCAGCAGGGGACAGGGAGGCAATCAGCCCCAGCATTTT.

The gene calls are TRBV6-2 or TRBV6-3 and TRBJ2-7; perhaps TRBD1 as D (6 bases). Trimming removed 7 bases from V and 4 bases from J, with 14 bases in between. The germline V gene encodes CDR1 MNHEY and CDR2 SVGEGT. The CDR3 length is 13 residues. The CDR3 here is CASTRDKGYEQYF. The CDR3 DNA reads TGTGCCAGCACACGGGACAAGGGTTACGAGCAGTACTTC.

The chain couples TRBV9 to TRBJ2-3; possibly TRBD1 for D (5 bases). The germline V and J ends were trimmed by 4 bases and 3 bases, with 15 bases remaining between them. The CDR3 spans 15 residues. Germline V gene lookup returns CDR1 SGDLS and CDR2 YYNGEE. The CDR3 reads CASSTTMGRTDTQYF. CDR3 DNA: TGTGCCAGCAGCACGACCATGGGGCGGACAGATACGCAGTATTTT.

This clonotype was detected only a few times. The chain joins TRBV6-1 to TRBJ2-7; a weak D match, TRBD2 (6 bases). CDR1 is MNHNS, CDR2 SASEGT, per germline. CDR3 length: 13 residues. Trimming cost V 7 bases and J 0 bases, with 10 bases left between them. CDR3 in DNA: TGTGCCAGCATTCCGGGAGACTCCTACGAGCAGTACTTC. It specifies CASIPGDSYEQYF.

The chain carries TRBV9 and TRBJ1-3, with D perhaps matching TRBD1 (6 bases). Germline lookup yields CDR1 SGDLS and CDR2 YYNGEE. Trimming removed 3 bases at V and 0 bases at J, with 13 bases between. The CDR3 covers 16 residues. The CDR3 coding sequence is TGTGCCAGCAGCGCGGCCGGACAGAGCTCTGGAAACACCATATATTTT. This sequence encodes CASSAAGQSSGNTIYF.